Presented here are 7 T cell receptor beta chains from one specimen sequenced in a study of cytomegalovirus exposure and HLA in healthy donors. 60 Vbeta and 13 Jbeta primers were used in PCR. Clones were sequenced by immunoSEQ multiplex PCR, and TCRdb holds only the in-frame ones, with some missing. The sample lists about 250,000 clones; roughly two thirds were seen once. The sample taken for sequencing was PBMCs. The source of these receptors is a female donor in good health and CMV-seronegative.

The chain links TRBV10-1 to TRBJ2-2; 8 positions agree with TRBD1. CDR3 length: 15 amino acids. V was clipped by 4 bases and J by 4 bases; unmatched bases: 5. The germline V gene has CDR1 WNHNN and CDR2 SYGVQD (reference sequence). The CDR3 DNA reads TGCGCCAGCAGTGGACAGGGGCCGGGCACCGGGGAGCTGTTTTTT. It is translated as CASSGQGPGTGELFF.

The CDR3 sequence: CASSGRQPSGEKLFF. The CDR3 coding sequence is TGTGCCAGCAGTGGGCGACAGCCTTCGGGCGAAAAACTGTTTTTT. This rearrangement joins TRBV2 to TRBJ1-4; D is possibly TRBD1 (5 bases). The CDR3 covers 15 residues. Trimming removed 4 bases at V and 8 bases at J, with 17 bases between. Germline V gene data show CDR1 as SNHLY and CDR2 as FYNNEI.

In this sample, this clone turned up a few times. The CDR3 nucleotides read TGTGCCAGCTCGACAGCGGGAGGGAATGAAAAACTGTTTTTT. It specifies CASSTAGGNEKLFF. The V call is TRBV18, the J call TRBJ1-4; tentative D call: TRBD1 (5 bases). Germline loops: CDR1 KGHSH, CDR2 LQKENI. This CDR3 is 14 amino acids long. V lost 6 bases to trimming and J lost 5 bases, with 13 bases between them.

This clone was observed once. The chain has TRBV5-6 and TRBJ1-4; D possibly corresponds to TRBD1 (6 bases). Germline V gives CDR1 SGHDT, CDR2 YYEEEE. The V end was cut by 0 bases, the J end by 7 bases, with 13 bases between. This CDR3 spans 15 amino acids. This CDR3 is CASSLDGGAAEKLFF. Written as DNA, the CDR3 is TGTGCCAGCAGCTTGGATGGGGGCGCGGCTGAAAAACTGTTTTTT. Using reference TRBV5-6 and TRBJ1-4 for the parts outside the CDR3, the full variable domain is DAGVTQSPTHLIKTRGQQVTLRCSPKSGHDTVSWYQQALGQGPQFIFQYYEEEERQRGNFPDRFSGHQFPNYSSELNVNALLLGDSALYLCASSLDGGAAEKLFFGSGTQLSVL.

This clone was detected once. The V gene is TRBV7-2, the J gene TRBJ2-3; D possibly corresponds to TRBD1 (6 bases). The V end lost 2 bases, the J end lost 7 bases, and 10 bases lay between the germline ends. The CDR3 runs 13 residues. Germline assignment: CDR1 SGHTA and CDR2 FQGNSA. CDR3 loop: CASSLKGTNTQYF. As DNA, the CDR3 is TGTGCCAGCAGCTTAAAGGGGACAAATACGCAGTATTTT.

Comments on this clone: Its ends do not fully match the called genes, so a read error is possible. Distinct nucleotide sequences in the sample also encode this CDR3. The rearrangement uses TRBV5-1 and TRBJ2-7; 9 bases line up with TRBD1. The germline gives CDR1 SGHRS, CDR2 YFSETQ. The CDR3 runs 14 residues. CDR3 nucleotide sequence: TGTGCCAGCAGCAACGGACAGGGGACCTACGAGCAGTACTTC. Its protein is CASSNGQGTYEQYF. Variable domain in full (rest from reference TRBV5-1 and TRBJ2-7): KAGVTQTPRYLIKTRGQQVTLSCSPISGHRSVSWYQQTPGQGLQFLFEYFSETQRNKGNFPGRFSGRQFSNSRSEMNVSTLELGDSALYLCASSNGQGTYEQYFGPGTRLTVT.

The rearrangement uses TRBV6-7 and TRBJ2-4, with D possibly being TRBD1 (7 bases). TRBV6-7 is labeled an ORF, and its function is uncertain. The CDR3 is 15 amino acids. With 8 bases removed from V and 0 bases from J, the gap between germline ends came to 14 bases. The CDR3 sequence is CASSNRGLAKNIQYF. The CDR3 region has the DNA TGTGCCAGCTCGAACAGGGGACTAGCCAAAAACATTCAGTACTTC.